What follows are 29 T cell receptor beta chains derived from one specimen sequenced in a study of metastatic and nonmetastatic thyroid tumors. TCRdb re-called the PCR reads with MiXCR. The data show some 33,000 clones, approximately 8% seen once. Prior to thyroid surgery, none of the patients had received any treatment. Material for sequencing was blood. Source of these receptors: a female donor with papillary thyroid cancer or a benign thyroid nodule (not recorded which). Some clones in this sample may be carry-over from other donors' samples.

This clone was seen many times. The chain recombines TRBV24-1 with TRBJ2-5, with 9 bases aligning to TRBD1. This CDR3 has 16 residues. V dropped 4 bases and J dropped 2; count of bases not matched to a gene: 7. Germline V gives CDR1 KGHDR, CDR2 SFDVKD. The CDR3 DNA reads TGTGCCACCAGTGACTCGGACAGGGGTTATCAAGAGACCCAGTACTTC. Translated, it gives CATSDSDRGYQETQYF.

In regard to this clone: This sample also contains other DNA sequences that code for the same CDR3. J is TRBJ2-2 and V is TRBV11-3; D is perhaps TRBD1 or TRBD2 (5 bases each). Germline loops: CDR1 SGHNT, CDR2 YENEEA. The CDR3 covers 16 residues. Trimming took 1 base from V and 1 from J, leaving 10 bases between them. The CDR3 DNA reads TGTGCCAGCAGCTTAGGGGGGTTCAAGAACACCGGGGAGCTGTTTTTT. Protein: CASSLGGFKNTGELFF.

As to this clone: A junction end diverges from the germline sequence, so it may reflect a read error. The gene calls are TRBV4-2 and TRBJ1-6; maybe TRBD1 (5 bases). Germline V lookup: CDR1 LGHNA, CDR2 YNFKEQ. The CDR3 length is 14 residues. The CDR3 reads CASSQGSDNSPPHF. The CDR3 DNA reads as TGTGCCAGCAGCCAAGGATCGGACAATTCACCCCCCCACTTT.

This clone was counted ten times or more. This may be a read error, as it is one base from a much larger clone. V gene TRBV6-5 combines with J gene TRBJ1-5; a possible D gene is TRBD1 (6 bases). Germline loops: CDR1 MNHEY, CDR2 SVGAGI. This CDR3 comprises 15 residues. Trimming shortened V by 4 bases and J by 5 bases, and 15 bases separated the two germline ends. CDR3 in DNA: TGTGCCAGCAGTTGCTCGAACAAGGGGGATCAGCCCCAGCATTTT. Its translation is CASSCSNKGDQPQHF.

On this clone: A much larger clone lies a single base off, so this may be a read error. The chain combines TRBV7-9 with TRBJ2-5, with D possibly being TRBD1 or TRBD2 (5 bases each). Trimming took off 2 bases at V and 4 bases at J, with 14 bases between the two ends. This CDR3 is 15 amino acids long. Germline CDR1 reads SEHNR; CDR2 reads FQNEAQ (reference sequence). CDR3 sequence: CASSLSGGVVETQYF. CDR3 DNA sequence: TGTGCCAGCAGCTTAAGTGGGGGAGTCGTAGAGACCCAGTACTTC.

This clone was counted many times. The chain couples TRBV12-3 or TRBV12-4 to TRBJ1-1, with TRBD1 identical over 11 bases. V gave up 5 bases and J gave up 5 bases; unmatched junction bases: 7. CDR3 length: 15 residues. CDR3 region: CASSPGGTGGTEAFF. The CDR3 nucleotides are TGTGCCAGCAGTCCAGGCGGGACAGGGGGAACTGAAGCTTTCTTT.

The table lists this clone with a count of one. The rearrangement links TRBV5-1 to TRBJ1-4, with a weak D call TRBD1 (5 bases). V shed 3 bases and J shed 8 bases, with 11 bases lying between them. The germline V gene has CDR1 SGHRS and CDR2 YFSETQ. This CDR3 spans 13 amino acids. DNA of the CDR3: TGCGCCAGCAGCTGGGGGGTGCGCGAAAAACTGTTTTTT. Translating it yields CASSWGVREKLFF.

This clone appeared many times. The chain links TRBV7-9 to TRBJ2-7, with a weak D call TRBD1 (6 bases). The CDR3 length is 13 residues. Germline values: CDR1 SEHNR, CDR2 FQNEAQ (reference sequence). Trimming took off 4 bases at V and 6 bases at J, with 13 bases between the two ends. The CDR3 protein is CASSSGQPAEQYF. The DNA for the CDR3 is TGTGCCAGCAGCTCCGGACAGCCAGCCGAGCAGTACTTC. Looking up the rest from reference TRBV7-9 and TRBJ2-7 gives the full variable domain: DTGVSQNPRHKITKRGQNVTFRCDPISEHNRLYWYRQTLGQGPEFLTYFQNEAQLEKSRLLSDRFSAERPKGSFSTLEIQRTEQGDSAMYLCASSSGQPAEQYFGPGTRLTVT.

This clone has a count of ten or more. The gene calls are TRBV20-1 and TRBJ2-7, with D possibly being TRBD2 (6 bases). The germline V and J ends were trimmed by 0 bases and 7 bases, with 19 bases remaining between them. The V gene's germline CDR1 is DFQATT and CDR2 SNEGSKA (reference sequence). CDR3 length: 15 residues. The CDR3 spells CSARDLGGTAWEQYF. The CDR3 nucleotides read TGCAGTGCTAGAGATCTGGGTGGGACTGCCTGGGAGCAGTACTTC.

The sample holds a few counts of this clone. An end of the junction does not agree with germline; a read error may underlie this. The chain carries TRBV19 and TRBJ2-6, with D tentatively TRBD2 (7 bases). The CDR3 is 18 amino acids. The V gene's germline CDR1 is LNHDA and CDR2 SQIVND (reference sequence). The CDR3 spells CASGIGGLVFAGANVLTF. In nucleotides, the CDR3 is TGTGCCAGTGGTATCGGGGGGCTTGTATTCGCTGGGGCCAACGTCCTGACTTTC.

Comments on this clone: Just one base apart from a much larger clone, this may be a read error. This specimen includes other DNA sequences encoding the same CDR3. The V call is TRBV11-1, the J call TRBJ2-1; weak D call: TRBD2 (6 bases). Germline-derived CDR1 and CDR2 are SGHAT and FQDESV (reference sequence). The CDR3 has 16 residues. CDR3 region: CASSSPRDSFDNEQFF. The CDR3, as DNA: TGTGCCAGCAGCTCCCCAAGGGACTCCTTCGATAATGAGCAGTTCTTT.

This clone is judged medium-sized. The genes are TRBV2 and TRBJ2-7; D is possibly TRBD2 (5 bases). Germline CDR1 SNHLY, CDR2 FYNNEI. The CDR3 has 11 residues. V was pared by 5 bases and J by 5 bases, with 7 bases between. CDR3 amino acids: CASSTRDEQYF. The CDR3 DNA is TGTGCCAGCAGTACGAGGGACGAGCAGTACTTC. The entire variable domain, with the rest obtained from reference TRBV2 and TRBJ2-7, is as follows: EPEVTQTPSHQVTQMGQEVILRCVPISNHLYFYWYRQILGQKVEFLVSFYNNEISEKSEIFDDQFSVERPDGSNFTLKIRSTKLEDSAMYFCASSTRDEQYFGPGTRLTVT.

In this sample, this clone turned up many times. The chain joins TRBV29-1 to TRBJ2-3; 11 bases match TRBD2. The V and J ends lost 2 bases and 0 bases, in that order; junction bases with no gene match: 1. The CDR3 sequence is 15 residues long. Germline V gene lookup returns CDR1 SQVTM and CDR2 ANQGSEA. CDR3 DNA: TGCAGCGTTGAAACTAGCGGGAGTAGCACAGATACGCAGTATTTT. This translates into CSVETSGSSTDTQYF.

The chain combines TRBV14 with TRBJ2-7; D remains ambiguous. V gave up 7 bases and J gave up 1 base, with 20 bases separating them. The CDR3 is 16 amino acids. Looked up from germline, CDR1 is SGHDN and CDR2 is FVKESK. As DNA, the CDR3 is TGTGCCAGCATCCAGAGGATAGGGTCTGGTTCCTACGAGCAGTACTTC. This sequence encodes CASIQRIGSGSYEQYF.

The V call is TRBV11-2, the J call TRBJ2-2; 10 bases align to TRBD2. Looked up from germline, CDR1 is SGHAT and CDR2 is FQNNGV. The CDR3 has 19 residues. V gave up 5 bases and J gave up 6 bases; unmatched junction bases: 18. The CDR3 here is CASSKERLGLAPKPGELFF. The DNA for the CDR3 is TGTGCCAGCAGCAAAGAGCGTTTGGGACTAGCGCCGAAACCCGGGGAGCTGTTTTTT. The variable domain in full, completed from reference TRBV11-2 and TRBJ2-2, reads EAGVAQSPRYKIIEKRQSVAFWCNPISGHATLYWYQQILGQGPKLLIQFQNNGVVDDSQLPKDRFSAERLKGVDSTLKIQPAKLEDSAVYLCASSKERLGLAPKPGELFFGEGSRLTVL.

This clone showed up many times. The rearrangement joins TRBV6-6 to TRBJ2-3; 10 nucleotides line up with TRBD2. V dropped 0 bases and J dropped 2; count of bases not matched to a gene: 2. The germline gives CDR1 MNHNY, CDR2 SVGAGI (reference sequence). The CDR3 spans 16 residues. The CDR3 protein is CASSYSSGRNTDTQYF. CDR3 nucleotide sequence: TGTGCCAGCAGTTACTCTAGCGGGAGGAACACAGATACGCAGTATTTT.

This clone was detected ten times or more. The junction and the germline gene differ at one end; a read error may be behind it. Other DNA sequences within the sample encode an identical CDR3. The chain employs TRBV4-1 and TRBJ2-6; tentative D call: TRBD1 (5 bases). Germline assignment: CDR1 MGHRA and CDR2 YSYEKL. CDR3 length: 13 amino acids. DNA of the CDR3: TGCGCCAGCAGCCACCTTGGGGCCAACGTCCTGACCTTC. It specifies CASSHLGANVLTF.

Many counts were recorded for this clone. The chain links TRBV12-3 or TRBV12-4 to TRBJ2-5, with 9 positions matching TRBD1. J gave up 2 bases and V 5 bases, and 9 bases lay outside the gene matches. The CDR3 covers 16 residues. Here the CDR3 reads CASSVDRGSDQETQYF. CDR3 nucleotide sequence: TGTGCCAGCAGTGTGGACAGGGGATCGGATCAAGAGACCCAGTACTTC.

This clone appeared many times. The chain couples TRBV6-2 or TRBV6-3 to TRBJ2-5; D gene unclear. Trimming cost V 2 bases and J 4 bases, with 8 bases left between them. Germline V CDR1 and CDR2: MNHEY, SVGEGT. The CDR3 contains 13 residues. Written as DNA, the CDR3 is TGTGCCAGCAGTTACACGTTCAGAGAGACCCAGTACTTC. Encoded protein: CASSYTFRETQYF.

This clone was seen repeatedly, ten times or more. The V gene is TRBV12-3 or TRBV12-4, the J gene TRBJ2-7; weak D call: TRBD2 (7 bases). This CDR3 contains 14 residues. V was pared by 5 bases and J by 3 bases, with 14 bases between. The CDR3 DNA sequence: TGTGCCAGCAGTCGAGGGGGGGGGGGCTACGAGCAGTACTTC. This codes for CASSRGGGGYEQYF.

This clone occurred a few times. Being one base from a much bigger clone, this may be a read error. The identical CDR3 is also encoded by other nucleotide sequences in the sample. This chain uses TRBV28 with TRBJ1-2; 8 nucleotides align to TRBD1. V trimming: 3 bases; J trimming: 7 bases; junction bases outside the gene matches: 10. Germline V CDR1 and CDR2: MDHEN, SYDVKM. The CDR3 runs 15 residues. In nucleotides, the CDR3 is TGTGCCAGCAGTTTTGGCGGGACAGGTGGCTTTGGCTACACCTTC. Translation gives CASSFGGTGGFGYTF.

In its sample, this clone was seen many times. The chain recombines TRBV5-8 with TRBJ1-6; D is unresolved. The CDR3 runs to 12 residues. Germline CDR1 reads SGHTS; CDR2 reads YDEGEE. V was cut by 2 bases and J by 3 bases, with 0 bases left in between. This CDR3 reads CASSFYNSPLHF. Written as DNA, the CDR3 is TGTGCCAGCAGCTTCTATAATTCACCCCTCCACTTT.

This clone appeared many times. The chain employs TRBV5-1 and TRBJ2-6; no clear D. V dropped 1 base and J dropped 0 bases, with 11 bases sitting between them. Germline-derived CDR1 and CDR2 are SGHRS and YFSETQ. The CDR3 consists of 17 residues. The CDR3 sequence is CASSLKVGTSGANVLTF. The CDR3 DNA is TGCGCCAGCAGCTTGAAGGTGGGCACCTCTGGGGCCAACGTCCTGACTTTC.

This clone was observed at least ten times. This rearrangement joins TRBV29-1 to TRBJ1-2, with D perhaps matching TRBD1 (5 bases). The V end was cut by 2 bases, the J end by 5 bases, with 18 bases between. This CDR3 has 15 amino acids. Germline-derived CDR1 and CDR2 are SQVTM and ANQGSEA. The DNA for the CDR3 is TGCAGCGTTGAAAGTCGGCAGGGAGTATTTTATGGCTACACCTTC. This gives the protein CSVESRQGVFYGYTF.

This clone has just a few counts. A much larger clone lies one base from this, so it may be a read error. The CDR3, as DNA: TGTGCCAGCAGTCCCTGGGTATATACGCAGTATTTT. As protein: CASSPWVYTQYF. The chain links TRBV12-3 or TRBV12-4 to TRBJ2-3; no reliable D call. The CDR3 contains 12 residues. Trimming removed 5 bases from V and 7 bases from J, with 10 bases in between.

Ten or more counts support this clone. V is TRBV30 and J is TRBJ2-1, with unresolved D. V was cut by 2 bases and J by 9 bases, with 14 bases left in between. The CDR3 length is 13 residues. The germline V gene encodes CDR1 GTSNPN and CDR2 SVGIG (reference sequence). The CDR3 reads CAWSPLRMGEQFF. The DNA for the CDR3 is TGTGCCTGGAGTCCTCTGCGAATGGGTGAGCAGTTCTTC.

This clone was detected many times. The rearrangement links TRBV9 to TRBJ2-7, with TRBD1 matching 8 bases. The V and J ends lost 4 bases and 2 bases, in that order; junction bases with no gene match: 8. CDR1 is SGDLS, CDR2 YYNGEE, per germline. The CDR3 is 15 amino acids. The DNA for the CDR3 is TGTGCCAGCAGCCCTTTCCCGGGACAGGCCTACGAGCAGTACTTC. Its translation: CASSPFPGQAYEQYF.

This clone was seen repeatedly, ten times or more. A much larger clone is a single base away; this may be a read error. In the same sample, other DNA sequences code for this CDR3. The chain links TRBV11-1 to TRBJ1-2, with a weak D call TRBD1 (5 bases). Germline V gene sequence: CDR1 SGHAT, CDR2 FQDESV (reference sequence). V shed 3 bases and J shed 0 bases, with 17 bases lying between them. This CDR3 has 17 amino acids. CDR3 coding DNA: TGTGCCAGCAGCTTTGAGTTTGGGACGAGACCTAACTATGGCTACACCTTC. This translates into CASSFEFGTRPNYGYTF.

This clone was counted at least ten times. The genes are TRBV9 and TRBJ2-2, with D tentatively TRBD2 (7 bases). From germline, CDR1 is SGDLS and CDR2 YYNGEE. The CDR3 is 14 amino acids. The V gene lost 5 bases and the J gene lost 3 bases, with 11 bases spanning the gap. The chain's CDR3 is CASRGGAHTGELFF. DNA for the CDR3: TGTGCCAGCAGAGGGGGGGCCCACACCGGGGAGCTGTTTTTT.